This T cell receptor (beta chain) is drawn from a study of blood T cell repertoires in COVID-19. Study background: In each case, the material was cDNA or gDNA derived from T cells, B-cell-depleted T cells, or PBMCs.

Note on this clone: This same CDR3 is encoded by further DNA sequences in the sample.

V shed 6 bases and J shed 4 bases, with 7 bases lying between them. Germline lookup yields CDR1 MNHNY and CDR2 SVGAGI (reference sequence). The CDR3 is 12 residues long. In the original workflow: By means of reference gene primer amplification, nucleated cell counts were estimated. Using immunoSEQ multiplex PCR, the repertoire was profiled, and TCRdb retains in-frame clones only, with some absent. V and J calls plus clone size are reproduced from that table; the DNA served to infer D and trimming. Of 200,000 or so clones in the sample, 84% were seen once. The gene calls are TRBV6-6 and TRBJ1-5, with unresolved D. The sequence was collected from a woman aged 70 to 79 with active or convalescent COVID-19. The sample comprised peripheral blood. The CDR3 sequence is CASRTENQPQHF. Here the CDR3 DNA reads TGTGCCAGCAGGACGGAGAATCAGCCCCAGCATTTT.